This T cell receptor (beta chain) is from a study of Tregs in tolerant kidney transplant recipients. From germline, CDR1 is SGHRS and CDR2 YFSETQ. Trimming removed 4 bases from V and 6 bases from J; junction bases left unmatched: 4. This CDR3 has 14 residues. The nonmyeloablative bone marrow transplants came from related graft donors, with transient mixed chimerism. Repertoires were generated with immunoSEQ multiplex PCR, while TCRdb's copy carries only in-frame clones and drops some. The sample totals roughly 5,300 clones. Note on this clone: The read ends 3 residues before the CDR3 terminus; that terminus is restored from the germline J gene.

The V call is TRBV5-1, the J call TRBJ1-5, with 10 bases identical to TRBD1. The sequenced sample was CD4+ T cells from blood (PBMCs), obtained 14 months after the transplant. The receptor was isolated from a human patient who received a combined kidney and bone marrow transplant. The T cells may come from the graft donor. The CDR3: CASSPGQGVQPQHF. The part of the CDR3 DNA that was read is TGCGCCAGCAGCCCCGGACAGGGGGTTCAGCCC.